This T cell receptor beta chain appears in the sequencing data of a study of CDR3 diversity in severe acne. The CDR3 sequence is 14 residues long. Trimming removed 6 bases from V and 7 bases from J; junction bases left unmatched: 7. In this sample, this clonotype turned up a few times. TCRdb used MiXCR to reprocess the PCR reads, holding one entry per CDR3 protein. The data hold more than 70,000 distinct CDR3 sequences, with about 49% observed a single time. The chain joins TRBV12-3 or TRBV12-4 to TRBJ1-2, with TRBD1 matching 11 bases. Sequencing was performed on blood. The receptor was isolated from a male donor with severe acne vulgaris. CDR3 region: CASSRDRGKSGYTF. CDR3 nucleotides: TGTGCCAGCAGCCGGGACAGGGGGAAGAGTGGCTACACCTTC.